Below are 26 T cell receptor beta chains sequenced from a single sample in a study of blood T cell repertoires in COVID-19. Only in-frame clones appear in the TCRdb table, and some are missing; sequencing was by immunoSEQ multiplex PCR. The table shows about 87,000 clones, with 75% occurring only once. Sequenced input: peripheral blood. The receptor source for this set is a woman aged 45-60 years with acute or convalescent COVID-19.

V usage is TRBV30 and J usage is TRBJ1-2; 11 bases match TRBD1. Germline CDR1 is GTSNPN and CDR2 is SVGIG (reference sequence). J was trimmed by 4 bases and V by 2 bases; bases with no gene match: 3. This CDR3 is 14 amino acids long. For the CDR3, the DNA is TGTGCCTGGAGTAGGGACAGGGGGAGCTATGGCTACACCTTC. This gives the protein CAWSRDRGSYGYTF.

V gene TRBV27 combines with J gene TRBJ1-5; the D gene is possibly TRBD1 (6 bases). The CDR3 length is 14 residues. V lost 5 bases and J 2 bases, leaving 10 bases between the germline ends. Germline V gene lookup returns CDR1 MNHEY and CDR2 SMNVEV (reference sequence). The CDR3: CASSRGGGNQPQHF. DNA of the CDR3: TGTGCCAGCAGTCGAGGGGGTGGCAATCAGCCCCAGCATTTT.

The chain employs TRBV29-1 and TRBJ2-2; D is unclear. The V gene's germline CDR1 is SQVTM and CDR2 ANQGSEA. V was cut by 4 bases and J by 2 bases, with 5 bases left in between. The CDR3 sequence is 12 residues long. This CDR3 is CSVGGNTGELFF. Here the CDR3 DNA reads TGCAGCGTTGGCGGAAACACCGGGGAGCTGTTTTTT.

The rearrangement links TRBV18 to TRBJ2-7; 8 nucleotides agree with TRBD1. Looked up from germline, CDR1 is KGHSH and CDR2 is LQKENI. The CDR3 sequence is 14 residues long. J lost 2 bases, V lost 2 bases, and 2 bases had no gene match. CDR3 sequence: CASSPDRGAYEQYF. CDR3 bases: TGTGCCAGCTCACCAGACAGGGGAGCCTACGAGCAGTACTTC. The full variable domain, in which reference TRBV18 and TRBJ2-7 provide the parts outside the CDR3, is NAGVMQNPRHLVRRRGQEARLRCSPMKGHSHVYWYRQLPEEGLKFMVYLQKENIIDESGMPKERFSAEFPKEGPSILRIQQVVRGDSAAYFCASSPDRGAYEQYFGPGTRLTVT.

The CDR3 region is CASSLGHEADTQYF. The CDR3 bases are TGTGCCAGCAGCCTGGGACATGAGGCAGATACGCAGTATTTT. The chain joins TRBV3-1 (or the pseudogene TRBV3-2) to TRBJ2-3; D possibly corresponds to TRBD1 (6 bases). This CDR3 spans 14 amino acids. Germline CDR1 and CDR2: LGHDT and YNNKEL (reference sequence). V lost 4 bases to trimming and J lost 4 bases, with 12 bases between them.

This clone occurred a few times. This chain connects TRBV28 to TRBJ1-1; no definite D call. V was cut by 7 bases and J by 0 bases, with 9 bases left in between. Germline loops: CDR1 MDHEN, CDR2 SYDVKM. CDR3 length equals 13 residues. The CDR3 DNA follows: TGTGCCAGCAATGACAACATGAACACTGAAGCTTTCTTT. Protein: CASNDNMNTEAFF.

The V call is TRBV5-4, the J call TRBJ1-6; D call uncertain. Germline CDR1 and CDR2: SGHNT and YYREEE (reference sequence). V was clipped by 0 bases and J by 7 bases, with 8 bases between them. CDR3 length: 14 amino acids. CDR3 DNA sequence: TGTGCCAGCAGCTTGGGACACTCAAATTCACCCCTCCACTTT. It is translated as CASSLGHSNSPLHF. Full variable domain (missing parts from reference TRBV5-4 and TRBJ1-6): ETGVTQSPTHLIKTRGQQVTLRCSSQSGHNTVSWYQQALGQGPQFIFQYYREEENGRGNFPPRFSGLQFPNYSSELNVNALELDDSALYLCASSLGHSNSPLHFGNGTRLTVT.

CDR3 residues: CASSSSQRDRGANYNEQFF. CDR3 DNA: TGTGCCAGCAGCTCATCCCAGAGGGACAGGGGGGCAAATTACAATGAGCAGTTCTTC. The V and J genes are TRBV7-3 and TRBJ2-1, with 11 positions matching TRBD1. J was trimmed by 4 bases and V by 4 bases; bases with no gene match: 15. There are 19 residues in the CDR3. The V gene's germline CDR1 is SGHTA and CDR2 FQGTGA.

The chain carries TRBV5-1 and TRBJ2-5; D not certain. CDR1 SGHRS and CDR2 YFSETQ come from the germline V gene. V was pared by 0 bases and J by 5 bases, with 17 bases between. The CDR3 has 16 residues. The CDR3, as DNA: TGCGCCAGCAGCTTGGCCCAGACTGCCCTGTGGGAGACCCAGTACTTC. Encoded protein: CASSLAQTALWETQYF.

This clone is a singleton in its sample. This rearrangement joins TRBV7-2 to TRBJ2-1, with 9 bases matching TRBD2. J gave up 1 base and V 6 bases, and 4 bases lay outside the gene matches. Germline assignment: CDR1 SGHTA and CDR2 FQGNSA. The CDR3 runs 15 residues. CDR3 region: CASSITSGSYNEQFF. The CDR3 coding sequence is TGTGCCAGCAGTATAACTAGCGGGTCCTACAATGAGCAGTTCTTC.

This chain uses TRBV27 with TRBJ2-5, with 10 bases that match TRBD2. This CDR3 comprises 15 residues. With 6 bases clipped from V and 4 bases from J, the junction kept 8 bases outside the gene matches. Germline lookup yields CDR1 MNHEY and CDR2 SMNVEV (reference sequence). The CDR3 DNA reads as TGTGCCAGCAGCCCCCTTACTAGCGGGGCAGAGACCCAGTACTTC. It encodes CASSPLTSGAETQYF.

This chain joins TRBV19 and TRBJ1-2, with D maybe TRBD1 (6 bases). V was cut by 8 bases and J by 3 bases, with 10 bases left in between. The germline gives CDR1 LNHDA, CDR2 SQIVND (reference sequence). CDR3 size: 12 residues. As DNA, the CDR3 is TGTGCCAGTCGCCGACAGGACTATGGCTACACCTTC. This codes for CASRRQDYGYTF.

CDR3 nucleotides: TGTGCCAGCAGCTTAGGGCAGGGTAATCAGCCCCAGCATTTT. This gives the protein CASSLGQGNQPQHF. The chain links TRBV13 to TRBJ1-5, with D maybe TRBD1 (5 bases). The germline CDR1 and CDR2 sequences are PRHDT and FYEKMQ (reference sequence). With 0 bases removed from V and 4 bases from J, the gap between germline ends came to 7 bases. The CDR3 extends over 14 amino acids.

CDR3 in amino acids: CAWDLGGLNTEAFF. The CDR3 DNA reads TGTGCCTGGGATCTGGGGGGGCTGAACACTGAAGCTTTCTTT. V gene TRBV30 combines with J gene TRBJ1-1; D perhaps matches TRBD1 (6 bases). V gave up 5 bases and J gave up 0 bases, with 13 bases separating them. The V gene's germline CDR1 is GTSNPN and CDR2 SVGIG (reference sequence). There are 14 residues in the CDR3.

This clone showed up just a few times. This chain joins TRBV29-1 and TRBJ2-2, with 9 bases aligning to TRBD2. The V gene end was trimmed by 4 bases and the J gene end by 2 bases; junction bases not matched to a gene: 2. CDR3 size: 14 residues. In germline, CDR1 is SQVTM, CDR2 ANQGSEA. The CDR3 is CSVGGLANTGELFF. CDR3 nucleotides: TGCAGCGTTGGGGGACTAGCTAACACCGGGGAGCTGTTTTTT.

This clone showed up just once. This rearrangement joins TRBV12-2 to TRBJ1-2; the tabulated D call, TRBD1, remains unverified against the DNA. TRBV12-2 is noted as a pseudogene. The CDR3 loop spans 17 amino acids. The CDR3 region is CASRSRVRRQNNYGYTF. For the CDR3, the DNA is TGTGCAAGTCGCTCTCGAGTTCGGCGACAGAATAACTATGGCTACACCTTC.

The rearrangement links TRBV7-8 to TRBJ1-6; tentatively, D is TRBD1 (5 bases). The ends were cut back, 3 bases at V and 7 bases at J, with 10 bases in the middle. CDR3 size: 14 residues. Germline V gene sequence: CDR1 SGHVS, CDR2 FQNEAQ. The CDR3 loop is CASSLNGGNSPLHF. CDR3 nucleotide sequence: TGTGCCAGCAGCTTGAACGGGGGAAATTCACCCCTCCACTTT.

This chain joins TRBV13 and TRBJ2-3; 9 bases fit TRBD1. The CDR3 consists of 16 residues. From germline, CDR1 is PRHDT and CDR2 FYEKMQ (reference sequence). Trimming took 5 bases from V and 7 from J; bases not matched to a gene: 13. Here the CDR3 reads CASSQPGTGNTHTQYF. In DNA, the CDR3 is TGTGCCAGCAGCCAACCCGGGACAGGGAATACCCATACGCAGTATTTT.

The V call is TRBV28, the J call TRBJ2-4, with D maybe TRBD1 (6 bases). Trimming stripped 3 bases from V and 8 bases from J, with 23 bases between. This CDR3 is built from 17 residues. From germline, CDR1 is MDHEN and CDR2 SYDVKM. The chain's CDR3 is CASSFSRGLGSWDIQYF. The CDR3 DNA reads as TGTGCCAGCAGTTTCAGCAGGGGTTTGGGGAGTTGGGACATTCAGTACTTC.

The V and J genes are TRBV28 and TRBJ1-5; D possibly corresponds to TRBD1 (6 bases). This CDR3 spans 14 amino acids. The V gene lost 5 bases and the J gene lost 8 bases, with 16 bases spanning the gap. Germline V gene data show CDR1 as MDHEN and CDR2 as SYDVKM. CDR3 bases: TGTGCCAGCAGTCCCGAGAGGGGGAGTAAGCCCCAGCATTTT. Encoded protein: CASSPERGSKPQHF.

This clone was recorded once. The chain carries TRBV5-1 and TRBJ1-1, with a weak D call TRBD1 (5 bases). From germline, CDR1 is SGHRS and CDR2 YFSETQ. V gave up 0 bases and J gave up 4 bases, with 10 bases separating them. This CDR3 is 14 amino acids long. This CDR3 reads CASSLAGTGTEAFF. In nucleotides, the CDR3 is TGCGCCAGCAGCTTGGCTGGGACTGGCACTGAAGCTTTCTTT. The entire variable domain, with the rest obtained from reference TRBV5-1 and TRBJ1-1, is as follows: KAGVTQTPRYLIKTRGQQVTLSCSPISGHRSVSWYQQTPGQGLQFLFEYFSETQRNKGNFPGRFSGRQFSNSRSEMNVSTLELGDSALYLCASSLAGTGTEAFFGQGTRLTVV.

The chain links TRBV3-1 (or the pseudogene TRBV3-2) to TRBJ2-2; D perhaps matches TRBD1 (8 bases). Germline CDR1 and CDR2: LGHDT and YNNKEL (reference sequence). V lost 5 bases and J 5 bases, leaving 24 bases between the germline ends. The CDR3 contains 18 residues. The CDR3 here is CASSTHSRQGRETGELFF. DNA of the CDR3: TGTGCCAGCAGCACCCATTCACGACAGGGGAGGGAGACCGGGGAGCTGTTTTTT.

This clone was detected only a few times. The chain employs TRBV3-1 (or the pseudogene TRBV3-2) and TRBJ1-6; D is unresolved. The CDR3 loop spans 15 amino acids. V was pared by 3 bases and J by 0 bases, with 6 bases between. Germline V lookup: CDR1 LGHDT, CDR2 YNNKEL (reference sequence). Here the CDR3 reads CASSHFSSYNSPLHF. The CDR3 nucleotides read TGTGCCAGCAGCCATTTCAGCTCCTATAATTCACCCCTCCACTTT.

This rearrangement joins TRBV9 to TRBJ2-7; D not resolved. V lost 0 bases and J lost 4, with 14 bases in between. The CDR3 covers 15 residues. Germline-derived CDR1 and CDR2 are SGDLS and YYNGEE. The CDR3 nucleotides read TGTGCCAGCAGCGTAGCGGCAGGTGGAATGTACGAGCAGTACTTC. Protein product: CASSVAAGGMYEQYF.

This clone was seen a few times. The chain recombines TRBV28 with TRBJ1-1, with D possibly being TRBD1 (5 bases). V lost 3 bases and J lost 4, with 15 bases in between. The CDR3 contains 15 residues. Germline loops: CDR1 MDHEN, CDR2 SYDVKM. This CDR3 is CASSFLSGLGTEAFF. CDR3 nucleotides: TGTGCCAGCAGTTTCCTCTCAGGGCTTGGCACTGAAGCTTTCTTT.

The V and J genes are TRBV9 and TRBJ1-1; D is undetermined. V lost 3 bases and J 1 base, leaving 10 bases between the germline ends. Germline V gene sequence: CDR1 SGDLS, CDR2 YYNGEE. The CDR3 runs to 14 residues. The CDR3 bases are TGTGCCAGCAGCGCCACCACTAGGAACACTGAAGCTTTCTTT. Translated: CASSATTRNTEAFF.